Shown below are 2 T cell receptor beta chains from a single sample sequenced in a study of T-cell reconstitution after alpha-beta-depleted transplantation in children. For TCRbeta, the library was prepared with unique molecular identifiers. Using its own MiXCR run on the PCR reads, TCRdb lists one record per CDR3 protein. Counted here are approximately 190,000 distinct CDR3 sequences, about 8.2% occurring once; the ten biggest clones make up 35%. Sequenced here: PBMCs, mostly from graft donor cells, sampled 360 days after TCRalphabeta/CD19-depleted stem cell transplant. These receptor sequences come from a male patient between 2 and 10 years old who had a stem cell transplant for acute myeloid leukemia, so the T cells may come from the graft donor.

The genes are TRBV7-3 and TRBJ2-7, with a possible D match to TRBD2 (6 bases). Germline V CDR1 and CDR2: SGHTA, FQGTGA. V gave up 1 base and J gave up 6 bases, with 10 bases separating them. The CDR3 consists of 13 residues. CDR3 loop: CASSLIHGGEQYF. The DNA of the CDR3 is TGTGCCAGCAGCTTAATTCACGGGGGCGAGCAGTACTTC.

The V gene is TRBV4-2, the J gene TRBJ2-5; the D is unclear. The CDR3 length is 12 residues. Germline CDR1 and CDR2: LGHNA and YNFKEQ. Trimming pared 3 bases from V and 5 bases from J, leaving 7 bases between. CDR3 sequence: CASSHNGETQYF. The CDR3 DNA is TGTGCCAGCAGCCACAACGGGGAGACCCAGTACTTC.